The T cell receptor (beta chain) described here comes from a study of CD8+ T cells in alopecia areata. Study-wide findings and caveats: Scalp clonality and expanded CD8+ clones among the top 100 were significantly decreased by tofacitinib. Alopecia totalis/universalis scalp especially showed more expanded CD8+ clones than normal scalp.

CDR3 length: 16 residues. Germline V gene data show CDR1 as SGHTA and CDR2 as FQGNSA. The V segment lost 1 base and the J segment 7 bases; nucleotides outside the gene matches: 12. Regarding treatment: oral pan-JAK inhibitor, 5-10 mg twice daily. Following extraction, RNA underwent reverse transcription to cDNA, which served as the sequencing template. TCRdb's copy holds only in-frame clones and misses some; the assay was immunoSEQ multiplex PCR. The sample lists some 210,000 clones; around 65% were seen once. This clone came up a few times. Its cognate antigen is unknown. The specimen was CD4+ T cells sorted from blood, collected around week 44, from a patient treated with tofacitinib. The genes are TRBV7-2 and TRBJ1-2; 7 bases are shared with TRBD1. The origin of this receptor is a human donor with alopecia areata. CDR3 region: CASSLVPGQSVSGYTF. The CDR3 DNA follows: TGTGCCAGCAGCTTAGTCCCGGGACAGTCTGTGAGTGGCTACACCTTC.